This record looks at one T cell receptor beta chain sequence and its context. Its matching antigen is unknown. These data are taken from a study of shared clonotypes between healthy human individuals. Study overall: The study enrolled a couple of women and three men aged 18 to 49. Per-donor plates numbered three CD4 naive, three CD4 memory, two CD8 naive and one CD8 memory. Study conclusions and caveats: Naive subsets usually exceeded memory subsets in estimated richness.

Both subsets, CD45RA+ naive and CD45RA-negative memory, were split from the CD4+ cells. TCRdb's table, derived via immunoSEQ multiplex PCR, lists solely in-frame clones and lacks some. The sample includes approximately 2.4 million clones, approximately 94% seen only once; the top ten take 0.1% to 0.15%. Germline V gene data show CDR1 as ENHRY and CDR2 as SYGVKD. The V gene end was trimmed by 2 bases and the J gene end by 5 bases; junction bases not matched to a gene: 10. The CDR3 covers 17 residues. The sequenced sample was naive CD4+ T cells sorted from blood. This sample's subset: CD45RA+ positively selected. The source is a man aged 18 to 30 in good health. V is TRBV10-3 and J is TRBJ2-2; 8 nucleotides line up with TRBD1. The CDR3 spells CAISEGAGGAQTGELFF. The CDR3 coding sequence is TGTGCCATCAGTGAGGGCGCAGGGGGCGCTCAAACCGGGGAGCTGTTTTTT.